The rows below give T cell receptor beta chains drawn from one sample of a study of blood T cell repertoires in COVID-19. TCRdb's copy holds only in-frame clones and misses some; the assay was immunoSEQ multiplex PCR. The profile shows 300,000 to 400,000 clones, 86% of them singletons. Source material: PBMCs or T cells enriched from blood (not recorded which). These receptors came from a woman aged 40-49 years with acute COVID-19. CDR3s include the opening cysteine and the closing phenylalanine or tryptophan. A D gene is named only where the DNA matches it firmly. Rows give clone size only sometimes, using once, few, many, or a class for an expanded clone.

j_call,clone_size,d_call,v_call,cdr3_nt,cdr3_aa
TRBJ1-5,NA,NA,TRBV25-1,TGTGCCAGCGGGGGGGACACATCAAGAGGCAATCAGCCCCAGCATTTT,CASGGDTSRGNQPQHF
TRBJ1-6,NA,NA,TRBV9,TGTGCCAGCAGCGAAAATACAGGGTTTAGTTCACCCCTCCACTTT,CASSENTGFSSPLHF
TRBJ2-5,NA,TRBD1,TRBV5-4,TGTGCCAGCAGCTTACAGACAGGGGAAGAGACCCAGTACTTC,CASSLQTGEETQYF
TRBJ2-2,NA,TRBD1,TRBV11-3,TGTGCCAGCAGCTTAGAGCAGGGGGCGGAGTTCTCGCAGCTGTTTTTT,CASSLEQGAEFSQLFF
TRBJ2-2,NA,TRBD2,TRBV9,TGTGCCAGCAGCGTAGTTGCGGGGGGGAACACCGGGGAGCTGTTTTTT,CASSVVAGGNTGELFF
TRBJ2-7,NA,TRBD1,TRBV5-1,TGCGCCAGCAGCTTGCAGGCAGGGGGCGCCTACGAGCAGTACTTC,CASSLQAGGAYEQYF
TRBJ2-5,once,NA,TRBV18,TGTGCCAGCTCACCGGCAGAGACCCAGTACTTC,CASSPAETQYF
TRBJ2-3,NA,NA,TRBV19,TGTGCCAGTAGTATAGTTGCCGGAGATACGCAGTATTTT,CASSIVAGDTQYF
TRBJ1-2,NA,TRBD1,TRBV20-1,TGCAGCGCCGACAGGGTCTATGGCTACACCTTC,CSADRVYGYTF
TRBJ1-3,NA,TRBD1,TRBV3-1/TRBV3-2,TGTGCCAGCAGCCAAGATTGGACAGGGGGGTTTGCTGGAAACACCATATATTTT,CASSQDWTGGFAGNTIYF
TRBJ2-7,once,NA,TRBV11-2,TGTGCCAGCAGCTTAGATCTTGGCACCACCTCCTACGAGCAGTACTTC,CASSLDLGTTSYEQYF
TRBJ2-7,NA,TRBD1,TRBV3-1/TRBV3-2,TGTGCCAGCAGCCAATGGGACAGCCGCGAGCAGTACTTC,CASSQWDSREQYF
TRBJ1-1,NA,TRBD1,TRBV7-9,TGTGCCAGCAGCTTAGGGACAGGGGGCGTCACTGAAGCTTTCTTT,CASSLGTGGVTEAFF
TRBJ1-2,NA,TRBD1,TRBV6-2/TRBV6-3,TGTGCCAGCAGTGAGACAGGGGCCAACTATGGCTACACCTTC,CASSETGANYGYTF
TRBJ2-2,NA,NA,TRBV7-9,TGTGCCAGCAGCCCGGGCGGGGCACTGAACACCGGGGAGCTGTTTTTT,CASSPGGALNTGELFF
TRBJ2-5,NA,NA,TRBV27,TGTGCCAGCAGTTTAGGTCTTGGACAGAGAAAAGAGACCCAGTACTTC,CASSLGLGQRKETQYF
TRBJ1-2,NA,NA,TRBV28,TGTGCCAGCAGCGGGGAACGGAGAAACTATGGCTACACCTTC,CASSGERRNYGYTF
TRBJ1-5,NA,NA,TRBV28,TGTGCCAGCAGTTTGAATCAGGGAAGGCAGCCCCAGCATTTT,CASSLNQGRQPQHF
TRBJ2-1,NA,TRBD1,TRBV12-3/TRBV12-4,TGTGCCAGCAGCCTCGGACAGGCGCAGTTCTTC,CASSLGQAQFF
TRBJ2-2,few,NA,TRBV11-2,TGTGCCAGCAGCTTAGATCGCCCTATTGGTGGCGGGGAGCTGTTTTTT,CASSLDRPIGGGELFF
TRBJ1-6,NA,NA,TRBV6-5,TGTGCCAGCAGTTACTGGGGAGGGTGGGATTCACCCCTCCACTTT,CASSYWGGWDSPLHF
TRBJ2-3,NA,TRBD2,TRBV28,TGTGCCAGCAGTTTACAATCCCCGGGAGGGTCAGATACGCAGTATTTT,CASSLQSPGGSDTQYF
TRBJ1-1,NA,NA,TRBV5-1,TGCGCCAGCACCCTTTCCCCAGGCAACACTGAAGCTTTCTTT,CASTLSPGNTEAFF
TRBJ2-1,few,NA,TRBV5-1,TGCGCCAGCAGCTTCCCAAGGATCGGGGGTGAGCAGTTCTTC,CASSFPRIGGEQFF
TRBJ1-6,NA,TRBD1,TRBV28,TGTGCCAGCGGGCGCGGGACAGCTAATTCACCCCTCCACTTT,CASGRGTANSPLHF
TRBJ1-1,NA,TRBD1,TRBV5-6,TGTGCCAGCAGCTTGAGGAGACAGGGGGCATGGACTGAAGCTTTCTTT,CASSLRRQGAWTEAFF
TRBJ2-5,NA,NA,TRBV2,TGTGCCAGCGGGGGGAGGCAAGAGACCCAGTACTTC,CASGGRQETQYF
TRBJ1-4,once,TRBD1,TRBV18,TGTGCCAGCTCACCACAGGGACAGGTTAATGAAAAACTGTTTTTT,CASSPQGQVNEKLFF
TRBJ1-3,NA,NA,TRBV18,TGTGCCAGCTCACCACGCCAGATCTCTGGAAACACCATATATTTT,CASSPRQISGNTIYF
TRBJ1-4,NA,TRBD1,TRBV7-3,TGTGCCAGCAGCTTCTCCGGGACAGACGAAAAACTGTTTTTT,CASSFSGTDEKLFF
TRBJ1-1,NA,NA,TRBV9,TGTGCCAGCAGCGTAGGCGGGGGGGGTTCTGAAGCTTTCTTT,CASSVGGGGSEAFF
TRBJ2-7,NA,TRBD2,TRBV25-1,TGTGCCAGCAGCGCTAAGCATGGGACTAAGGGTGGGTACGAGCAGTACTTC,CASSAKHGTKGGYEQYF
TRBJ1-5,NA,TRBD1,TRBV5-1,TGCGCCCCCTCCCGGTGCCTACGGGGACAGGCCTTAAATCAGCCCCAGCATTTT,CAPSRCLRGQALNQPQHF